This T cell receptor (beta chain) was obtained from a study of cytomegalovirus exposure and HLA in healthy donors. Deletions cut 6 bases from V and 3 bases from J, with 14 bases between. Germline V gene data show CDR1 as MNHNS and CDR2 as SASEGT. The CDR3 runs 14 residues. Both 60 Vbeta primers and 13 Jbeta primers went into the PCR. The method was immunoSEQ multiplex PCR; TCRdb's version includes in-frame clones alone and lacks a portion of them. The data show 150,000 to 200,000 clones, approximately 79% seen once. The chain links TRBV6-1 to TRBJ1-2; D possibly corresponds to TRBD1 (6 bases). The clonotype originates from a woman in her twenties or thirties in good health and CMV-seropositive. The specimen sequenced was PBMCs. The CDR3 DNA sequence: TGTGCCAGCAGGGGACACGGGAGGGACTATGGCTACACCTTC. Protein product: CASRGHGRDYGYTF.